This paragraph reports one T cell receptor beta chain. Its specificity is not known. This sample stems from a study of cytomegalovirus exposure and HLA in healthy donors. With 60 Vbeta and 13 Jbeta primers, the PCR was carried out. Generated by immunoSEQ multiplex PCR, the TCRdb table keeps only in-frame clones and is missing some. The data show around 170,000 clones, 60% to 80% seen once. Overall study findings and caveats: Reportedly, HLA-A and HLA-B alleles of most subjects were accurately predicted from TCR beta. In presence/absence analyses, roughly uniform sequencing depth across donors was assumed.

Germline V gives CDR1 SGHTA, CDR2 FQGNSA. V lost 1 base to trimming and J lost 5 bases, with 11 bases between them. The CDR3 runs 14 residues. The gene calls are TRBV7-2 and TRBJ1-2; unclear D gene. The sequence derives from a male donor in good health and CMV-seronegative. The sequenced sample consisted of PBMCs. The CDR3 protein is CASSLETVVYGYTF. In nucleotides, the CDR3 is TGTGCCAGCAGCTTAGAAACAGTAGTTTATGGCTACACCTTC.